The rows below give T cell receptor beta chains drawn from one sample of a study of immune heterogeneity within non-small cell lung tumors. TCRdb used MiXCR to reprocess the multiplex PCR reads, holding one entry per CDR3 protein. This sample yields fewer than 14,000 distinct CDR3 sequences, of which just under 30% are seen a single time; 21% belongs to the top ten. Sequencing used lung tumor tissue. These receptors were collected from a woman aged 50 to 65 with non-small cell lung cancer. Each CDR3 is given without its conserved first and last residue. Fields, in order: CDR3 protein, CDR3 length, V gene.

CDR3 protein: ASRLGQGFYQPQH; CDR3 length: 13; V gene: TRBV12-3/TRBV12-4
CDR3 protein: ASSLFGTLWSTDTQY; CDR3 length: 15; V gene: TRBV27
CDR3 protein: ASSGGTGRNEKLF; CDR3 length: 13; V gene: TRBV5-1
CDR3 protein: ASSPKGGQGTYEQY; CDR3 length: 14; V gene: TRBV2
CDR3 protein: ASSIFGEKLF; CDR3 length: 10; V gene: TRBV19
CDR3 protein: ASSLRGGGQTDTQY; CDR3 length: 14; V gene: TRBV5-1
CDR3 protein: ASSQDPGLAGEGEQF; CDR3 length: 15; V gene: TRBV4-2
CDR3 protein: ASSLGRTVLGAF; CDR3 length: 12; V gene: TRBV7-2
CDR3 protein: ASSLGAGGTEAF; CDR3 length: 12; V gene: TRBV27
CDR3 protein: ASSLVAASYEQY; CDR3 length: 12; V gene: TRBV5-1
CDR3 protein: ASSPSGTGNEQY; CDR3 length: 12; V gene: TRBV9
CDR3 protein: ATTPGGRSYNEQF; CDR3 length: 13; V gene: TRBV15
CDR3 protein: ASSLSGGRTLNQPQH; CDR3 length: 15; V gene: TRBV28
CDR3 protein: ASSYGTATVNTEAF; CDR3 length: 14; V gene: TRBV12-3/TRBV12-4
CDR3 protein: ASSSGGTGVYGYT; CDR3 length: 13; V gene: TRBV28